This TCR beta chain came from a study of identical twins. This clonotype was seen ten or more times. Template switching, a step in the protocol, added a universal primer site, and cDNA carried unique molecular identifiers. In TCRdb, the 5' RACE reads were re-called with MiXCR into one record per CDR3 protein. Among hundreds of thousands of distinct CDR3 sequences, 7.1% were seen once, and the ten largest hold roughly 1.5%. CDR1 and CDR2 from the germline V gene are SGHDT and YYEEEE. V trimming: 4 bases; J trimming: 5 bases; junction bases outside the gene matches: 7. The CDR3 loop spans 14 amino acids. This same sample was also taken into another study, of yellow fever vaccine responses in identical twins.

The sequenced sample was PBMCs. The clonotype originates from a woman aged 18-29 years in good health. The chain links TRBV5-6 to TRBJ2-5; TRBD2 agrees at 8 bases. The CDR3 coding sequence is TGTGCCAGCAGCCCCGGGACTAGTGGGGAGACCCAGTACTTC. As protein: CASSPGTSGETQYF. The complete variable domain, with remaining parts taken from reference TRBV5-6 and TRBJ2-5, reads DAGVTQSPTHLIKTRGQQVTLRCSPKSGHDTVSWYQQALGQGPQFIFQYYEEEERQRGNFPDRFSGHQFPNYSSELNVNALLLGDSALYLCASSPGTSGETQYFGPGTRLLVL.